This entry lists 30 T cell receptor beta chains sequenced from one sample in a study of identical twins. TCRdb re-called the 5' RACE reads with MiXCR, one entry per CDR3 protein. Among roughly 570,000 distinct CDR3 sequences listed, around 9.6% were seen once. This same sample was also part of a study on yellow fever vaccine responses in identical twins.

The specimen sequenced was PBMCs. Receptors originate from a woman aged 18-29 years in good health.

This clonotype was observed many times. The chain is built from TRBV5-5 and TRBJ1-5, with 7 bases fitting TRBD1. Trimming cost V 4 bases and J 3 bases; bases outside gene matches: 4. CDR1 and CDR2 from the germline V gene are SGHKS and YYEKEE (reference sequence). The CDR3 is 14 amino acids. CDR3 coding DNA: TGTGCCAGCAGCCTCGGACAGGACAATCAGCCCCAGCATTTT. Its protein is CASSLGQDNQPQHF.

There are a few counts of this clonotype. The chain is built from TRBV7-9 and TRBJ2-7; 8 positions agree with TRBD2. CDR3 length: 16 amino acids. Germline trimming cut 2 bases from V and 0 bases from J; bases unmatched to any gene: 6. In germline, CDR1 is SEHNR, CDR2 FQNEAQ (reference sequence). This CDR3 reads CASSLSSSGYSYEQYF. The CDR3 DNA reads as TGTGCCAGCAGCTTATCGTCTAGCGGGTACTCCTACGAGCAGTACTTC.

The chain joins TRBV3-1 to TRBJ2-7; no reliable D call. The V and J ends lost 3 bases and 3 bases respectively, with 9 bases between them. This CDR3 has 13 amino acids. The germline CDR1 and CDR2 sequences are LGHDT and YNNKEL (reference sequence). CDR3 DNA sequence: TGTGCCAGCAGCCATTCCTCGGGCTACGAGCAGTACTTC. This codes for CASSHSSGYEQYF.

The chain recombines TRBV6-1 with TRBJ2-5; possible D gene TRBD2, 5 bases. Germline V lookup: CDR1 MNHNS, CDR2 SASEGT. Trimming took off 10 bases at V and 4 bases at J, with 13 bases between the two ends. This CDR3 region has 12 residues. The CDR3 DNA reads TGTGCCACCGGGGAGTGGGGAGAGACCCAGTACTTC. It yields the protein CATGEWGETQYF.

The CDR3: CASSQEIQLAGATSFSGANVLTF. The CDR3 DNA follows: TGTGCCAGCAGCCAAGAAATTCAACTAGCGGGAGCGACTTCTTTCTCTGGGGCCAACGTCCTGACTTTC. This sequence joins TRBV14 and TRBJ2-6; 11 bases line up with TRBD2. From germline, CDR1 is SGHDN and CDR2 FVKESK. The CDR3 runs 23 residues. V shed 0 bases, J shed 0 bases, and the junction held 16 bases outside the gene matches. The full variable domain, rest sourced from reference TRBV14 and TRBJ2-6, is EAGVTQFPSHSVIEKGQTVTLRCDPISGHDNLYWYRRVMGKEIKFLLHFVKESKQDESGMPNNRFLAERTGGTYSTLKVQPAELEDSGVYFCASSQEIQLAGATSFSGANVLTFGAGSRLTVL.

The chain has TRBV6-6 and TRBJ2-3; D call uncertain. CDR1 and CDR2 (germline): MNHNY, SVGAGI (reference sequence). The CDR3 has 12 amino acids. Trimming took 2 bases from V and 4 from J, leaving 4 bases between them. The CDR3 DNA is TGTGCCAGCAGTTACGACTCAGATACGCAGTATTTT. This sequence encodes CASSYDSDTQYF.

The genes are TRBV28 and TRBJ2-1; 7 positions match TRBD1. After removal of 6 bases from V and 2 bases from J, the junction contained 7 bases not matched to a gene. The CDR3 consists of 15 residues. Looked up from germline, CDR1 is MDHEN and CDR2 is SYDVKM. CDR3 coding DNA: TGTGCCAGCAGCCGAGACAGGGAAGCCTACAATGAGCAGTTCTTC. Protein product: CASSRDREAYNEQFF. Full variable domain (missing parts from reference TRBV28 and TRBJ2-1): DVKVTQSSRYLVKRTGEKVFLECVQDMDHENMFWYRQDPGLGLRLIYFSYDVKMKEKGDIPEGYSVSREKKERFSLILESASTNQTSMYLCASSRDREAYNEQFFGPGTRLTVL.

This clonotype was seen repeatedly, ten times or more. The chain uses TRBV6-5 and TRBJ2-5; tentatively, D is TRBD2 (5 bases). V was shortened by 0 bases and J by 4 bases, with 9 bases between the two germline ends. In germline, CDR1 is MNHEY, CDR2 SVGAGI. The CDR3 is 14 amino acids. The CDR3 DNA follows: TGTGCCAGCAGTTACTCGACGGCGGGAGAGACCCAGTACTTC. The encoded protein is CASSYSTAGETQYF.

This clonotype was seen a few times. An end of the junction differs from the germline gene, which may be a read error. This chain joins TRBV7-7 and TRBJ2-3, with D uncertain. The CDR3 spans 15 residues. Germline assignment: CDR1 SSHAT and CDR2 FNYEAQ (reference sequence). The CDR3 sequence is CASSPGVANTDTQYF. CDR3 nucleotides: TGTGCTAGCAGCCCGGGCGTAGCCAACACAGATACGCAGTATTTT.

For this clonotype: One end of the junction varies from germline; a read error may be responsible. This chain uses TRBV6-5 with TRBJ2-7; 11 bases agree with TRBD1. The CDR3 is 15 amino acids. Germline assignment: CDR1 MNHEY and CDR2 SVGAGI. CDR3 sequence reads: CASSFRDRGTYEHYF. The CDR3 DNA reads TGTGCCAGCAGTTTCCGGGACAGGGGGACCTACGAGCACTACTTC.

The sample holds many counts of this clonotype. The rearrangement uses TRBV9 and TRBJ2-1; TRBD2 matches 8 bases. This CDR3 has 16 residues. The germline CDR1 and CDR2 sequences are SGDLS and YYNGEE. Trimming removed 3 bases from V and 5 bases from J; junction bases left unmatched: 10. CDR3 bases: TGTGCCAGCAGCGACGACAGCGGGGGTGACAACAATGAGCAGTTCTTC. Translated: CASSDDSGGDNNEQFF.

The CDR3 coding sequence is TGCGCCAGCAGCTTGTGGCTGGGAGATAATTCACCCCTCCACTTT. Protein: CASSLWLGDNSPLHF. J is TRBJ1-6 and V is TRBV5-1, with D unclear. This CDR3 spans 15 amino acids. V gave up 1 base and J gave up 5 bases, with 10 bases separating them. Germline lookup yields CDR1 SGHRS and CDR2 YFSETQ.

This clonotype was observed many times. This chain uses TRBV24-1 with TRBJ2-2; 7 nucleotides align to TRBD2. The CDR3 sequence is 15 residues long. In germline, CDR1 is KGHDR, CDR2 SFDVKD. V lost 3 bases to trimming and J lost 6 bases; unmatched junction nucleotides: 6. The CDR3 nucleotides read TGTGCCACCAGTGATATTCGGGGGGAATCCGGGGAGCTGTTTTTT. Encoded protein: CATSDIRGESGELFF.

The sample holds many counts of this clonotype. The V gene is TRBV7-9, the J gene TRBJ2-7; D possibly corresponds to TRBD1 (6 bases). The length of the CDR3 is 14 residues. Germline CDR1 SEHNR, CDR2 FQNEAQ (reference sequence). Trimming cost V 7 bases and J 5 bases, with 18 bases left between them. In DNA, the CDR3 is TGTGCCAGCACCCCCCCGAAGGGACATAACGAGCAGTACTTC. Translated, it gives CASTPPKGHNEQYF.

This clonotype was recorded only once. The chain joins TRBV7-2 to TRBJ2-7; D possibly corresponds to TRBD1 (6 bases). This CDR3 spans 16 amino acids. Trimming left V 2 bases short and J 2 bases short, with 16 bases between. From germline, CDR1 is SGHTA and CDR2 FQGNSA. The CDR3 sequence is CASSLWGGQSTYEQYF. The CDR3 nucleotides are TGTGCCAGCAGCTTATGGGGTGGACAGTCTACCTACGAGCAGTACTTC.

The chain links TRBV6-6 to TRBJ2-1; no reliable D call. This CDR3 contains 12 residues. Looked up from germline, CDR1 is MNHNY and CDR2 is SVGAGI (reference sequence). V lost 2 bases, J lost 10 bases, and 9 bases lay in between. In nucleotides, the CDR3 is TGTGCCAGCAGTTACGTAGCAATGGAGCAGTTCTTC. As protein: CASSYVAMEQFF.

This clonotype was seen at least ten times. The V and J genes are TRBV27 and TRBJ2-7; D call uncertain. V gave up 5 bases and J gave up 2 bases, with 10 bases separating them. This CDR3 contains 13 residues. CDR1 MNHEY and CDR2 SMNVEV come from the germline V gene (reference sequence). CDR3 in amino acids: CASSVPAPYEQYF. DNA for the CDR3: TGTGCCAGCAGTGTCCCTGCACCCTACGAGCAGTACTTC.

At least ten counts were recorded for this clonotype. The chain uses TRBV7-9 and TRBJ2-7; D remains unclear. The CDR3 loop spans 13 amino acids. The V gene lost 2 bases and the J gene lost 3 bases, with 8 bases spanning the gap. Germline V CDR1 and CDR2: SEHNR, FQNEAQ (reference sequence). As DNA, the CDR3 is TGTGCCAGCAGCTTAACTAAGGTCTACGAGCAGTACTTC. It codes for CASSLTKVYEQYF.

This clonotype was detected a few times. The V and J genes are TRBV24-1 and TRBJ2-2; the D is unclear. CDR1 is KGHDR and CDR2 is SFDVKD in the germline V gene. V lost 4 bases and J 3 bases, leaving 17 bases between the germline ends. The CDR3 covers 17 residues. The CDR3 sequence: CATSEIRPGRDTGELFF. CDR3 bases: TGTGCCACCAGTGAAATTCGGCCCGGACGGGACACCGGGGAGCTGTTTTTT.

This clonotype was counted between two and nine times. The rearrangement joins TRBV28 to TRBJ1-1, with TRBD1 matching over 7 bases. Germline lookup yields CDR1 MDHEN and CDR2 SYDVKM. J was trimmed by 7 bases and V by 10 bases; bases with no gene match: 12. The CDR3 has 13 residues. CDR3 DNA sequence: TGTGCCACCATGGGCAGGGGGATTGTTGAAGCTTTCTTT. Translated, it gives CATMGRGIVEAFF.

In this sample, this clonotype turned up a few times. V gene TRBV5-1 combines with J gene TRBJ2-3, with a tentative D call TRBD1 (6 bases). Trimming took 3 bases from V and 2 from J, leaving 19 bases between them. This CDR3 has 17 residues. Germline loops: CDR1 SGHRS, CDR2 YFSETQ. In nucleotides, the CDR3 is TGCGCCAGCAGCTGGAGCAGGGGCCTCCTTGTCACAGATACGCAGTATTTT. It yields the protein CASSWSRGLLVTDTQYF.

The chain is built from TRBV3-1 and TRBJ2-4; 9 nucleotides line up with TRBD1. The V and J ends lost 3 bases and 2 bases, in that order; junction bases with no gene match: 5. CDR3 length: 16 residues. Germline loops: CDR1 LGHDT, CDR2 YNNKEL (reference sequence). CDR3: CASSQADRGPKNIQYF. The CDR3 DNA reads TGTGCCAGCAGCCAGGCGGACAGGGGTCCCAAAAACATTCAGTACTTC.

The chain joins TRBV7-9 to TRBJ2-7; D unresolved. Trimming removed 3 bases at V and 4 bases at J, with 13 bases between. This CDR3 is built from 14 residues. The germline CDR1 and CDR2 sequences are SEHNR and FQNEAQ (reference sequence). The CDR3, as DNA: TGTGCCAGCAGCTTGGCAGGAACGATGTACGAGCAGTACTTC. Its translation is CASSLAGTMYEQYF.

V usage is TRBV11-2 and J usage is TRBJ2-7, with D perhaps matching TRBD1 (6 bases). The V end was cut by 0 bases, the J end by 0 bases, with 9 bases between. This CDR3 has 15 residues. Germline CDR1 is SGHAT and CDR2 is FQNNGV. CDR3 in amino acids: CASSLELDSSYEQYF. For the CDR3, the DNA is TGTGCCAGCAGCTTAGAACTGGACAGCTCCTACGAGCAGTACTTC.

The chain employs TRBV28 and TRBJ1-5; D is unclear. CDR1 and CDR2 from the germline V gene are MDHEN and SYDVKM. The CDR3 contains 12 residues. The V and J ends lost 7 bases and 6 bases respectively, with 10 bases between them. CDR3 loop: CASKTGSQPQHF. The CDR3 nucleotides are TGTGCCAGCAAGACGGGGAGTCAGCCCCAGCATTTT.

In its sample, this clonotype was seen a few times. J is TRBJ1-5 and V is TRBV18; tentative D call: TRBD1 (5 bases). The CDR3 contains 15 residues. Germline CDR1 is KGHSH and CDR2 is LQKENI. With 5 bases removed from V and 7 bases from J, the gap between germline ends came to 18 bases. The CDR3 spells CASSSARGRGQPQHF. The CDR3 DNA reads as TGTGCCAGCTCATCCGCGCGGGGTCGGGGGCAGCCCCAGCATTTT. Variable domain in full (rest from reference TRBV18 and TRBJ1-5): NAGVMQNPRHLVRRRGQEARLRCSPMKGHSHVYWYRQLPEEGLKFMVYLQKENIIDESGMPKERFSAEFPKEGPSILRIQQVVRGDSAAYFCASSSARGRGQPQHFGDGTRLSIL.

This clonotype was recorded a few times. The genes are TRBV24-1 and TRBJ2-2; D gene uncertain. The V gene's germline CDR1 is KGHDR and CDR2 SFDVKD. Trimming stripped 9 bases from V and 2 bases from J, with 12 bases between. This CDR3 has 14 amino acids. Written as DNA, the CDR3 is TGTGCCACCTCTACAGATTCAAACACCGGGGAGCTGTTTTTT. Its protein product is CATSTDSNTGELFF.

The V call is TRBV11-2, the J call TRBJ2-5; D is possibly TRBD1 (5 bases). Germline CDR1 reads SGHAT; CDR2 reads FQNNGV. This CDR3 is 18 amino acids long. The germline V and J ends were trimmed by 3 bases and 1 base, with 21 bases remaining between them. The CDR3, as DNA: TGTGCCAGCAGCTTTATCCCCCCAACTTTAGGGGTCCAAGAGACCCAGTACTTC. It specifies CASSFIPPTLGVQETQYF.

This clonotype came up many times. The chain links TRBV6-1 to TRBJ2-3, with D perhaps TRBD1 or TRBD2 (5 bases each). Trimming took off 8 bases at V and 1 base at J, with 13 bases between the two ends. The V gene's germline CDR1 is MNHNS and CDR2 SASEGT. This CDR3 is built from 14 residues. The CDR3 sequence: CASRRGRGTDTQYF. The CDR3 nucleotides read TGTGCCAGCCGACGGGGCAGAGGCACAGATACGCAGTATTTT.

This clonotype appeared a few times. The gene calls are TRBV7-3 and TRBJ2-1; 8 bases line up with TRBD2. Germline CDR1 and CDR2: SGHTA and FQGTGA. CDR3 size: 17 residues. V trimming: 5 bases; J trimming: 3 bases; junction bases outside the gene matches: 12. The CDR3 loop reads CASSRIGVSGGYNEQFF. CDR3 nucleotide sequence: TGTGCCAGCAGCCGAATTGGGGTGAGCGGGGGCTACAATGAGCAGTTCTTC.